This T cell receptor beta chain was identified during a study of T cells after yellow fever vaccination. Each CDR3 protein gets one entry after TCRdb re-called the 5' RACE reads with MiXCR. Of about 300,000 distinct CDR3 sequences listed, 6.5% to 8.5% are singletons. In this sample, this clonotype turned up a few times. The material sequenced was PBMCs, taken around 45 days after the first yellow fever vaccination. The receptor was isolated from a man between 18 and 29 years old who received the YFV17D yellow fever vaccine.

CDR3 nucleotide sequence: TGCAGTGCTACACAGGGTACAAGCAATCAGCCCCAGCATTTT. It specifies CSATQGTSNQPQHF. This chain connects TRBV20-1 to TRBJ1-5, with D possibly matching TRBD1 (6 bases). CDR3 length equals 14 residues. V was cut by 4 bases and J by 1 base, with 11 bases left in between. Per the germline V gene, CDR1 is DFQATT and CDR2 is SNEGSKA (reference sequence).